A single sample gave rise to the 13 T cell receptor beta chains below, sequenced in a study of human T cells and chemical hapten exposure. Unique molecular identifiers were attached to individual cDNA molecules within the library. TCRdb re-called the reads through MiXCR, storing one row per CDR3 protein. The top ten hold approximately 1.5% of the sample, which has 95,000 to 150,000 distinct CDR3 sequences, 8% to 9.5% seen once. Unfractionated whole blood yielded the extracted total RNA. Material: whole blood. All receptors derive from a human donor in good health. Some clones in this sample may be carry-over from other donors' samples.

This clonotype was observed a few times. The V call is TRBV7-9, the J call TRBJ2-2; D is possibly TRBD2 (6 bases). The ends were cut back, 5 bases at V and 2 bases at J, with 15 bases in the middle. This CDR3 has 16 amino acids. Germline V lookup: CDR1 SEHNR, CDR2 FQNEAQ (reference sequence). The CDR3 loop is CASSPLTSGNTGELFF. CDR3 nucleotide sequence: TGTGCCAGCAGCCCCTTGACTAGTGGAAACACCGGGGAGCTGTTTTTT.

This clonotype was observed a handful of times. This CDR3 reads CASSSPEAKNIQYF. The CDR3 nucleotides are TGTGCCAGCAGCTCCCCTGAGGCCAAAAACATTCAGTACTTC. J is TRBJ2-4 and V is TRBV3-1; D remains unclear. This CDR3 region has 14 residues. The V end was cut by 5 bases, the J end by 1 base, with 9 bases between. Germline CDR1 is LGHDT and CDR2 is YNNKEL (reference sequence).

This clonotype was seen a handful of times. The gene calls are TRBV7-6 and TRBJ1-4; D may be TRBD1 (5 bases). Trimming stripped 5 bases from V and 0 bases from J, with 19 bases between. The CDR3 loop spans 18 amino acids. CDR1 and CDR2 (germline): SGHVS, FNYEAQ. The CDR3, as DNA: TGTGCCAGCAGCCCTACCCTAAGACAGCCCGCAACTAATGAAAAACTGTTTTTT. Translated, it gives CASSPTLRQPATNEKLFF.

The table lists this clonotype with a few counts. The rearrangement uses TRBV2 and TRBJ2-3; a weak D match, TRBD1 (6 bases). Trimming stripped 2 bases from V and 3 bases from J, with 18 bases between. There are 17 residues in the CDR3. Germline CDR1 SNHLY, CDR2 FYNNEI. The CDR3 nucleotides read TGTGCCAGCAGTGAACACAGGGCGCAAAGGACTACAGATACGCAGTATTTT. Its translation is CASSEHRAQRTTDTQYF.

The sample holds many counts of this clonotype. The chain uses TRBV20-1 and TRBJ1-5, with TRBD1 identical over 11 bases. After removal of 5 bases from V and 5 bases from J, the junction contained 5 bases not matched to a gene. Germline CDR1 DFQATT, CDR2 SNEGSKA (reference sequence). The CDR3 has 14 amino acids. The CDR3 DNA sequence: TGCAGTGCTCTCGGACAGGGGGCACATCAGCCCCAGCATTTT. This sequence encodes CSALGQGAHQPQHF.

This clonotype was found many times. The chain uses TRBV5-5 and TRBJ1-5; 9 bases are shared with TRBD1. CDR1 SGHKS and CDR2 YYEKEE come from the germline V gene (reference sequence). The CDR3 extends over 14 amino acids. V shed 4 bases, J shed 5 bases, and the junction held 4 bases outside the gene matches. CDR3 in DNA: TGTGCCAGCAGCAAGGGACAGGGCCATCAGCCCCAGCATTTT. Translation gives CASSKGQGHQPQHF.

In its sample, this clonotype was seen many times. The chain is built from TRBV12-3 or TRBV12-4 and TRBJ1-2, with no clear D. Trimming took 2 bases from V and 2 from J, leaving 12 bases between them. The CDR3 length is 15 residues. The chain's CDR3 is CASSLLGDGNYGYTF. The CDR3 DNA reads as TGTGCCAGCAGTTTATTAGGAGATGGAAACTATGGCTACACCTTC.

This rearrangement joins TRBV6-2 or TRBV6-3 to TRBJ2-1; D is tentatively TRBD1 or TRBD2 (5 bases each). Looked up from germline, CDR1 is MNHEY and CDR2 is SVGEGT. Trimming shortened V by 2 bases and J by 4 bases, and 12 bases separated the two germline ends. The CDR3 spans 15 residues. CDR3 amino acids: CASSYGSRGYNEQFF. The CDR3 DNA reads as TGTGCCAGCAGTTACGGCTCGAGGGGTTACAATGAGCAGTTCTTC.

The V call is TRBV7-9, the J call TRBJ1-1; 7 bases align to TRBD1. The ends lost 5 bases at V and 1 base at J; junction bases unmatched: 4. The CDR3 sequence is 14 residues long. CDR1 is SEHNR, CDR2 FQNEAQ, per germline (reference sequence). The CDR3 DNA follows: TGTGCCAGCAGCCCACAGGGGACGAACACTGAAGCTTTCTTT. Protein: CASSPQGTNTEAFF.

This clonotype was seen ten or more times. The chain employs TRBV5-6 and TRBJ1-5, with 9 bases matching TRBD1. The CDR3 length is 16 residues. The germline CDR1 and CDR2 sequences are SGHDT and YYEEEE. The V gene end was trimmed by 3 bases and the J gene end by 2 bases; junction bases not matched to a gene: 6. In DNA, the CDR3 is TGTGCCAGCAGCTCTTCGGACAGGGGAGGCAATCAGCCCCAGCATTTT. Its protein product is CASSSSDRGGNQPQHF.

This clonotype was found many times. The J gene is TRBJ1-1, the V gene TRBV27; D is unclear. This CDR3 has 13 residues. Looked up from germline, CDR1 is MNHEY and CDR2 is SMNVEV (reference sequence). V was trimmed by 1 base and J by 5 bases, leaving 8 bases between them. CDR3 sequence: CASSLYRSTEAFF. In DNA form, the CDR3 reads TGTGCCAGCAGTTTATATCGAAGTACTGAAGCTTTCTTT.

This clonotype showed up many times. The rearrangement uses TRBV6-1 and TRBJ1-6; D remains ambiguous. Germline values: CDR1 MNHNS, CDR2 SASEGT. The CDR3 covers 13 residues. V lost 6 bases, J lost 4 bases, and 7 bases lay in between. CDR3: CASRASYNSPLHF. CDR3 DNA sequence: TGTGCCAGCAGAGCAAGTTATAATTCACCCCTCCACTTT.

This clonotype has ten or more counts. The gene calls are TRBV20-1 and TRBJ2-3; 7 bases align to TRBD2. This CDR3 contains 14 residues. Losses at the gene ends were 5 bases for V and 0 bases for J; bases not matched to a gene: 5. In germline, CDR1 is DFQATT, CDR2 SNEGSKA (reference sequence). The CDR3 here is CSAEAGLSTDTQYF. CDR3 DNA: TGCAGTGCTGAAGCGGGGCTTAGCACAGATACGCAGTATTTT.